This entry lists 9 T cell receptor beta chains sequenced from one sample in a study of memory CD4+ T cells and cytomegalovirus serostatus. Data came from immunoSEQ multiplex PCR; TCRdb stores just in-frame clones and leaves some out. The repertoire holds approximately 52,000 clones, roughly 78% seen once, with 0.77% in the top ten. Single viable CD3+CD4+CD8-CD45RO+ cells were sorted as the memory CD4+ T cells. Specimen: memory CD4+ T cells from blood. The receptors originated from an adult in good health and CMV-seronegative.

This chain uses TRBV19 with TRBJ1-4; D is ambiguous. Trimming pared 5 bases from V and 0 bases from J, leaving 16 bases between. The CDR3 has 17 residues. The germline CDR1 and CDR2 sequences are LNHDA and SQIVND (reference sequence). CDR3 sequence (DNA): TGTGCCAGTAGTCCCCGATCATACAGAGCAACTAATGAAAAACTGTTTTTT. Residues: CASSPRSYRATNEKLFF.

V and J are TRBV11-2 and TRBJ2-3, with 8 positions matching TRBD2. The CDR3 is 15 residues long. Germline trimming cut 0 bases from V and 1 base from J; bases unmatched to any gene: 0. CDR1 and CDR2 from the germline V gene are SGHAT and FQNNGV. CDR3 in amino acids: CASSLERGGTDTQYF. CDR3 in DNA: TGTGCCAGCAGCTTAGAGCGGGGGGGCACAGATACGCAGTATTTT.

The chain has TRBV5-5 and TRBJ1-5; TRBD1 agrees at 7 bases. The trim removed 1 base at V and 1 base at J, leaving 11 bases unmatched. Looked up from germline, CDR1 is SGHKS and CDR2 is YYEKEE (reference sequence). The CDR3 has 18 amino acids. CDR3 sequence (DNA): TGTGCCAGCAGCTTGCAGGGGGGTCTAGGAGGGAGCAATCAGCCCCAGCATTTT. Its translation: CASSLQGGLGGSNQPQHF.

CDR3 residues: CASSSVGTGGEQYF. The CDR3 coding sequence is TGTGCCAGCAGCTCGGTCGGGACAGGGGGAGAGCAGTACTTC. V gene TRBV11-2 combines with J gene TRBJ2-7, with 11 bases that match TRBD1. The V gene's germline CDR1 is SGHAT and CDR2 FQNNGV. This CDR3 spans 14 amino acids. V lost 4 bases and J lost 7; bases outside the gene matches: 6.

V and J are TRBV6-5 and TRBJ1-1; 8 bases are shared with TRBD1. V lost 6 bases to trimming and J lost 7 bases; unmatched junction nucleotides: 1. This CDR3 is built from 11 residues. Germline-derived CDR1 and CDR2 are MNHEY and SVGAGI. The chain's CDR3 is CASRGQVEAFF. The DNA of the CDR3 is TGTGCCAGCAGGGGACAGGTTGAAGCTTTCTTT.

The genes are TRBV5-6 and TRBJ2-7, with 10 positions matching TRBD1. Germline CDR1 SGHDT, CDR2 YYEEEE. This CDR3 contains 12 residues. Losses at the gene ends were 4 bases for V and 12 bases for J; bases not matched to a gene: 7. The DNA for the CDR3 is TGTGCCAGCAGCAAGACAGGGGGCGTCGGGTACTTC. Protein: CASSKTGGVGYF.

This chain links TRBV19 with TRBJ1-1, with 8 bases matching TRBD1. The CDR3 loop spans 15 amino acids. V lost 3 bases, J lost 4 bases, and 7 bases stayed unmatched. The germline V gene encodes CDR1 LNHDA and CDR2 SQIVND (reference sequence). The CDR3 DNA reads TGTGCCAGTAGTATGTCTGCAGGGGGCGGCACTGAAGCTTTCTTT. This codes for CASSMSAGGGTEAFF.

This clone was seen a few times. The chain recombines TRBV28 with TRBJ1-1; D gene ambiguous. The CDR3 totals 14 residues. Germline V gene sequence: CDR1 MDHEN, CDR2 SYDVKM. V was pared by 6 bases and J by 0 bases, with 11 bases between. CDR3 DNA sequence: TGTGCCAGCAGCCGGCTGGGGATGAACACTGAAGCTTTCTTT. Its protein is CASSRLGMNTEAFF.

The rearrangement uses TRBV2 and TRBJ1-6; the D gene is possibly TRBD1 (5 bases). V lost 8 bases and J lost 7, with 12 bases in between. Per germline, CDR1 SNHLY and CDR2 FYNNEI. The CDR3 has 13 residues. The CDR3 DNA follows: TGTGCCAGCCTACGGGACGCCAATTCACCCCTCCACTTT. Its protein product is CASLRDANSPLHF.